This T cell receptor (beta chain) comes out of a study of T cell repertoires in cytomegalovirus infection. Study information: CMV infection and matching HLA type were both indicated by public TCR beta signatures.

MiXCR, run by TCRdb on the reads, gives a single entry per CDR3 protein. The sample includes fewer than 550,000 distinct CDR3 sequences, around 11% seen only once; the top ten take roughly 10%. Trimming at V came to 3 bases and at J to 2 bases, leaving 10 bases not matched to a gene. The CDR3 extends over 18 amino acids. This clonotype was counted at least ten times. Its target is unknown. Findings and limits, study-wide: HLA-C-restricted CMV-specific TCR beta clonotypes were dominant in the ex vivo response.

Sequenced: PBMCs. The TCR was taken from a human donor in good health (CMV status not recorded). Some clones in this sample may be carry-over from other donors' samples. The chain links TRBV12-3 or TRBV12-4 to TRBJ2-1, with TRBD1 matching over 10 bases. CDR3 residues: CASSFRQGAFRPYNEQFF. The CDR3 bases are TGTGCCAGCAGTTTTAGACAGGGGGCGTTCCGGCCCTACAATGAGCAGTTCTTC.